A single sample gave rise to the 29 T cell receptor beta chains below, sequenced in a study of Graves' ophthalmopathy and Graves' hyperthyroidism. TCR beta CDR3 amplification used RNA transcripts. The first-round RT-PCR employed HTBI primers together with the Qiagen OneStep RT-PCR kit. A multiplex PCR was then performed as the second round. TCRdb re-called the multiplex PCR reads through MiXCR, storing one row per CDR3 protein. The table records under 250,000 distinct CDR3 sequences, under 30% of them present only once. Specimen: peripheral blood. All receptors derive from a man aged 45-65 years with Graves' ophthalmopathy.

The CDR3 sequence: CASIPGQAINHYGYTF. The CDR3 DNA is TGTGCCAGTATTCCGGGACAGGCGATTAATCACTATGGCTACACCTTC. J is TRBJ1-2 and V is TRBV19; 8 bases line up with TRBD1. From germline, CDR1 is LNHDA and CDR2 SQIVND (reference sequence). The CDR3 has 16 residues. V shed 7 bases, J shed 3 bases, and the junction held 13 bases outside the gene matches.

This clonotype came up many times. The V call is TRBV11-2, the J call TRBJ2-7; the D gene is possibly TRBD2 (6 bases). The germline gives CDR1 SGHAT, CDR2 FQNNGV. Trimming pared 1 base from V and 2 bases from J, leaving 12 bases between. The CDR3 loop spans 15 amino acids. The CDR3 protein is CASSLGLDIPYEQYF. DNA for the CDR3: TGTGCCAGCAGCTTAGGACTAGACATTCCCTACGAGCAGTACTTC.

At least ten counts were recorded for this clonotype. This rearrangement joins TRBV14 to TRBJ1-1; 7 bases agree with TRBD1. J was trimmed by 1 base and V by 3 bases; bases with no gene match: 2. The CDR3 spans 14 residues. CDR1 is SGHDN and CDR2 is FVKESK in the germline V gene. For the CDR3, the DNA is TGTGCCAGCAGCCAGGGGACAGCGAACACTGAAGCTTTCTTT. The encoded protein is CASSQGTANTEAFF.

This clonotype was observed at least ten times. The rearrangement links TRBV3-1 to TRBJ2-2; D tentatively reads TRBD1 or TRBD2 (5 bases each). Germline CDR1 LGHDT, CDR2 YNNKEL (reference sequence). The CDR3 covers 17 residues. V dropped 0 bases and J dropped 6 bases, with 17 bases sitting between them. The CDR3 is CASSQDLSGPQPGELFF. The DNA of the CDR3 is TGTGCCAGCAGCCAAGATCTATCGGGACCGCAACCCGGGGAGCTGTTTTTT.

This clonotype appeared many times. CDR3 sequence (DNA): TGTGCCAGCAGCGAACGTCCCAGGGCCCAAGAGACCCAGTACTTC. Amino acid sequence: CASSERPRAQETQYF. The chain employs TRBV7-6 and TRBJ2-5, with D perhaps matching TRBD1 (5 bases). The CDR3 runs to 15 residues. Germline CDR1 and CDR2: SGHVS and FNYEAQ. V lost 5 bases and J lost 1, with 14 bases in between.

This clonotype was recorded many times. This chain uses TRBV6-5 with TRBJ2-7; 10 nucleotides match TRBD2. J gave up 1 base and V 7 bases, and 7 bases lay outside the gene matches. CDR1 is MNHEY, CDR2 SVGAGI, per germline. This CDR3 is built from 15 residues. The CDR3 sequence: CASTPVGLASYEQYF. Written as DNA, the CDR3 is TGTGCCAGCACCCCCGTGGGACTAGCGTCCTACGAGCAGTACTTC.

This clonotype was seen at least ten times. This chain connects TRBV6-1 to TRBJ1-1; 8 positions agree with TRBD1. The CDR3 loop spans 13 amino acids. Germline V gene data show CDR1 as MNHNS and CDR2 as SASEGT. The ends lost 4 bases at V and 4 bases at J; junction bases unmatched: 2. The CDR3, as DNA: TGTGCCAGCAGTGTTACAGGGGGCACTGAAGCTTTCTTT. Translating gives CASSVTGGTEAFF.

A single count supports this clonotype. This chain uses TRBV7-8 with TRBJ2-7; perhaps TRBD1 as D (6 bases). V dropped 8 bases and J dropped 2 bases, with 16 bases sitting between them. The length of the CDR3 is 14 residues. The germline gives CDR1 SGHVS, CDR2 FQNEAQ. The CDR3 DNA reads TGTGCCAGCCAAGAACATGGGGGCCCCTACGAGCAGTACTTC. Translated: CASQEHGGPYEQYF.

At least ten counts were recorded for this clonotype. The V gene is TRBV6-5, the J gene TRBJ1-3, with 8 bases identical to TRBD1. Germline lookup yields CDR1 MNHEY and CDR2 SVGAGI. Losses at the gene ends were 9 bases for V and 4 bases for J; bases not matched to a gene: 8. The CDR3 length is 14 residues. The CDR3 spells CASGARTGGNTIYF. The DNA of the CDR3 is TGTGCCAGTGGCGCGAGGACAGGGGGAAACACCATATATTTT.

At least ten counts were recorded for this clonotype. This sequence joins TRBV19 and TRBJ2-5; D perhaps matches TRBD2 (5 bases). Germline-derived CDR1 and CDR2 are LNHDA and SQIVND (reference sequence). This CDR3 has 14 residues. Deletions cut 3 bases from V and 7 bases from J, with 15 bases between. The CDR3 DNA sequence: TGTGCCAGTAGTATGGCTAGCTCGAGTAGGACCCAGTACTTC. Its translation is CASSMASSSRTQYF.

Many counts were recorded for this clonotype. The V and J genes are TRBV7-9 and TRBJ2-5, with D perhaps assigned TRBD1 or TRBD2 (5 bases each). This CDR3 spans 15 amino acids. Germline V gives CDR1 SEHNR, CDR2 FQNEAQ (reference sequence). The ends were cut back, 6 bases at V and 2 bases at J, with 16 bases in the middle. In DNA, the CDR3 is TGTGCCAGCAGAAGCCGGGACGGATTTCAAGAGACCCAGTACTTC. Amino acid sequence: CASRSRDGFQETQYF.

The rearrangement joins TRBV6-1 to TRBJ2-5; 9 bases line up with TRBD1. The CDR3 extends over 15 amino acids. After removal of 5 bases from V and 5 bases from J, the junction contained 9 bases not matched to a gene. Per the germline V gene, CDR1 is MNHNS and CDR2 is SASEGT. The CDR3 region is CASSPGTGFFETQYF. The DNA for the CDR3 is TGTGCCAGCAGTCCCGGGACAGGGTTCTTTGAGACCCAGTACTTC.

This clonotype has at least ten counts. The chain uses TRBV18 and TRBJ1-1; no definite D call. Germline V gene data show CDR1 as KGHSH and CDR2 as LQKENI. CDR3 length equals 14 residues. The ends were cut back, 6 bases at V and 0 bases at J, with 11 bases in the middle. DNA for the CDR3: TGTGCCAGCTCGGGAAGGGATCTGAACACTGAAGCTTTCTTT. It translates to CASSGRDLNTEAFF. Based on the CDR3 plus reference TRBV18 and TRBJ1-1, the full variable domain is NAGVMQNPRHLVRRRGQEARLRCSPMKGHSHVYWYRQLPEEGLKFMVYLQKENIIDESGMPKERFSAEFPKEGPSILRIQQVVRGDSAAYFCASSGRDLNTEAFFGQGTRLTVV.

This clonotype was seen repeatedly, ten times or more. The chain recombines TRBV12-3 or TRBV12-4 with TRBJ1-2, with 7 bases fitting TRBD1. The CDR3 length is 13 residues. Unmatched junction bases numbered 10, after V lost 7 bases and J lost 8 bases. The CDR3 spells CASTRQGFSGYTF. CDR3 DNA sequence: TGTGCCAGCACCCGACAGGGATTCTCAGGCTACACCTTC.

The genes are TRBV24-1 and TRBJ1-2; D gene uncertain. The CDR3 consists of 13 residues. V dropped 2 bases and J dropped 7 bases, with 10 bases sitting between them. Germline V gene lookup returns CDR1 KGHDR and CDR2 SFDVKD. The CDR3 DNA sequence: TGTGCCACCAGTGATTCCCCGGGCGGTGGCTACACCTTC. It yields the protein CATSDSPGGGYTF.

The gene calls are TRBV6-2 or TRBV6-3 and TRBJ1-1, with D uncertain. CDR3 length: 13 residues. V was clipped by 8 bases and J by 1 base, with 11 bases between them. Germline CDR1 is MNHEY and CDR2 is SVGEGT. This chain's CDR3 is CASRQWANTEAFF. CDR3 nucleotides: TGTGCCAGCCGTCAATGGGCGAACACTGAAGCTTTCTTT.

At least ten counts were recorded for this clonotype. V is TRBV28 and J is TRBJ1-2; 7 bases fit TRBD1. In germline, CDR1 is MDHEN, CDR2 SYDVKM. The CDR3 is made up of 12 amino acids. Germline trimming cut 6 bases from V and 5 bases from J; bases unmatched to any gene: 3. This chain's CDR3 is CASSRDSYGYTF. In DNA, the CDR3 is TGTGCCAGCAGCAGGGACAGTTATGGCTACACCTTC.

This clonotype was detected only once. The chain uses TRBV12-3 or TRBV12-4 and TRBJ1-2; 7 positions agree with TRBD1. The length of the CDR3 is 15 residues. J gave up 6 bases and V 3 bases, and 10 bases lay outside the gene matches. DNA for the CDR3: TGTGCCAGCAGTTTGGCGACAGGGACATTAGATGGCTACACCTTC. Protein sequence: CASSLATGTLDGYTF.

This clonotype was counted many times. The chain recombines TRBV5-4 with TRBJ2-7; TRBD2 aligns across 7 bases. Trimming cost V 1 base and J 0 bases; bases outside gene matches: 4. Germline CDR1 SGHNT, CDR2 YYREEE (reference sequence). This CDR3 comprises 15 residues. The CDR3 DNA reads as TGTGCCAGCAGCTTGACTAGCGTGTACTCCTACGAGCAGTACTTC. Its protein is CASSLTSVYSYEQYF.

This clonotype was observed many times. The chain is built from TRBV19 and TRBJ2-7, with a tentative D call TRBD2 (5 bases). Germline lookup yields CDR1 LNHDA and CDR2 SQIVND (reference sequence). V lost 5 bases and J 2 bases, leaving 13 bases between the germline ends. The CDR3 totals 14 residues. In DNA form, the CDR3 reads TGTGCCAGTAGTCCCGGACTCCGGGCCTACGAGCAGTACTTC. Its protein product is CASSPGLRAYEQYF.

The sample holds many counts of this clonotype. CDR3: CASSLGRGEQYF. The DNA for the CDR3 is TGTGCCAGCAGTTTAGGGCGAGGAGAGCAGTACTTC. The gene calls are TRBV12-3 or TRBV12-4 and TRBJ2-7; no clear D. This CDR3 contains 12 residues. Trimming removed 1 base at V and 7 bases at J, with 8 bases between.

This clonotype was counted ten times or more. J is TRBJ2-7 and V is TRBV28; TRBD1 aligns across 10 bases. The V gene's germline CDR1 is MDHEN and CDR2 SYDVKM. This CDR3 spans 15 amino acids. The ends lost 6 bases at V and 4 bases at J; junction bases unmatched: 9. Here the CDR3 reads CASSGRDRGPYEQYF. The CDR3 DNA is TGTGCCAGCAGCGGCCGGGACAGGGGTCCTTACGAGCAGTACTTC.

V and J are TRBV12-3 or TRBV12-4 and TRBJ2-2; tentatively, D is TRBD2 (5 bases). With 2 bases removed from V and 5 bases from J, the gap between germline ends came to 12 bases. This CDR3 comprises 15 residues. The CDR3 sequence: CASSLRRTETGELFF. CDR3 bases: TGTGCCAGCAGTTTACGGAGGACGGAGACCGGGGAGCTGTTTTTT.

The table lists this clonotype with many counts. The V and J genes are TRBV6-5 and TRBJ2-3; 8 bases are shared with TRBD2. The CDR3 runs 15 residues. Germline values: CDR1 MNHEY, CDR2 SVGAGI. V trimming: 4 bases; J trimming: 7 bases; junction bases outside the gene matches: 10. CDR3 nucleotide sequence: TGTGCCAGCAGTTCATCGCCGGGACTAGGATATACGCAGTATTTT. This encodes CASSSSPGLGYTQYF.

The chain carries TRBV30 and TRBJ2-2; 14 bases fit TRBD2. Germline CDR1 reads GTSNPN; CDR2 reads SVGIG (reference sequence). The CDR3 contains 15 residues. J was trimmed by 5 bases and V by 7 bases; bases with no gene match: 6. The DNA of the CDR3 is TGTGCCTATTTGGGACTAGCGGGAGTTACCGGGGAGCTGTTTTTT. It specifies CAYLGLAGVTGELFF.

This chain joins TRBV6-1 and TRBJ1-5, with D hard to call. Germline V gene data show CDR1 as MNHNS and CDR2 as SASEGT. This CDR3 spans 14 amino acids. The V end lost 8 bases, the J end lost 3 bases, and 14 bases lay between the germline ends. The CDR3 DNA follows: TGTGCCAGCCTCGGGTCCCTCTTCAATCAGCCCCAGCATTTT. Protein sequence: CASLGSLFNQPQHF.

The V call is TRBV7-9, the J call TRBJ1-2; D not resolved. V was cut by 4 bases and J by 0 bases, with 9 bases left in between. Per the germline V gene, CDR1 is SEHNR and CDR2 is FQNEAQ (reference sequence). The CDR3 covers 14 residues. The CDR3 DNA follows: TGTGCCAGCAGCTCGAGCGCTCCTAACTATGGCTACACCTTC. This encodes CASSSSAPNYGYTF.

The sample holds many counts of this clonotype. The J gene is TRBJ2-7, the V gene TRBV25-1, with a weak D call TRBD2 (6 bases). Trimming cost V 8 bases and J 4 bases, with 18 bases left between them. CDR3 length: 14 amino acids. Germline V gives CDR1 MGHDK, CDR2 SYGVNS. Here the CDR3 reads CASRESGFRYEQYF. The CDR3 DNA is TGTGCCAGCCGGGAGAGCGGTTTTCGGTACGAGCAGTACTTC.

This clonotype came up many times. The chain links TRBV6-5 to TRBJ2-7; 10 bases agree with TRBD2. Germline loops: CDR1 MNHEY, CDR2 SVGAGI. V lost 4 bases, J lost 5 bases, and 17 bases stayed unmatched. This CDR3 region has 18 residues. The chain's CDR3 is CASSLEPGLAGVGDEQYF. The CDR3, as DNA: TGTGCCAGCAGTTTGGAACCTGGGCTAGCGGGAGTTGGAGACGAGCAGTACTTC.